This record covers a single TCR beta chain. This CDR3 contains 16 residues. Germline V gene data show CDR1 as SGHTA and CDR2 as FQGNSA. V gave up 1 base and J gave up 2 bases; unmatched junction bases: 1. This record comes from a study of blood T cell repertoires in COVID-19. Across the study: Acute and convalescent COVID-19 specimens originated in the United States, Italy and Spain. Sample material is recorded as cDNA or gDNA derived from T cells, B-cell-depleted T cells, or PBMCs.

Per the original methods: Counts of nucleated cells, estimated from reference gene primer amplification, were obtained. This table comes from immunoSEQ multiplex PCR, and its TCRdb copy is limited to in-frame clones, with some not included. The V and J calls and clone size are taken from that table; D and trimming were inferred from the DNA. The data contain some 26,000 clones, 70% to 85% of them singletons. Sequencing was carried out using peripheral blood. The clonotype was recovered from a man aged 80 or over with active or convalescent COVID-19. The chain recombines TRBV7-2 with TRBJ2-7; 14 bases fit TRBD2. CDR3 loop: CASSLEGLAGAYEQYF. CDR3 bases: TGTGCCAGCAGCTTAGAGGGACTAGCGGGAGCCTACGAGCAGTACTTC.